Shown below are 25 T cell receptor beta chains from a single sample sequenced in a study of human thymus T cells. TCRdb's table, derived via immunoSEQ multiplex PCR, lists solely in-frame clones and lacks some. The sample lists about 46,000 clones; approximately 95% were seen once. Source material: blood. Receptors originate from a girl in the first two years of life with a congenital heart defect but otherwise immunologically healthy.

V usage is TRBV5-1 and J usage is TRBJ2-5; D gene ambiguous. CDR3 length equals 14 residues. V dropped 5 bases and J dropped 2 bases, with 13 bases sitting between them. The germline gives CDR1 SGHRS, CDR2 YFSETQ. The CDR3 nucleotides are TGCGCCAGCAGTTTTCCTGACGGTCAAGAGACCCAGTACTTC. Its translation is CASSFPDGQETQYF.

The rearrangement uses TRBV6-6 and TRBJ1-2, with 9 nucleotides matching TRBD1. Germline CDR1 reads MNHNY; CDR2 reads SVGAGI (reference sequence). Losses at the gene ends were 0 bases for V and 6 bases for J; bases not matched to a gene: 5. This CDR3 has 15 residues. The chain's CDR3 is CASSYSTGGRDGYTF. CDR3 bases: TGTGCCAGCAGTTACTCGACAGGGGGACGCGATGGCTACACCTTC.

The chain carries TRBV2 and TRBJ2-7, with no clear D. CDR1 and CDR2 (germline): SNHLY, FYNNEI. V shed 4 bases and J shed 2 bases, with 12 bases lying between them. CDR3 size: 14 residues. The CDR3 sequence: CASSGSEVAYEQYF. DNA for the CDR3: TGTGCCAGCAGTGGGAGTGAGGTAGCCTACGAGCAGTACTTC.

V is TRBV14 and J is TRBJ2-7; weak D call: TRBD2 (5 bases). The V end lost 5 bases, the J end lost 0 bases, and 38 bases lay between the germline ends. CDR3 length: 23 residues. Germline V gene lookup returns CDR1 SGHDN and CDR2 FVKESK. The CDR3 is CASSDSNPYRGNRPPLLSYEQYF. The CDR3 nucleotides read TGTGCCAGCAGCGACTCAAACCCGTACAGAGGGAATCGGCCCCCCCTCCTCTCCTACGAGCAGTACTTC.

This CDR3 reads CAISPGQGDTEAFF. The CDR3 DNA is TGTGCCATCAGCCCGGGACAGGGGGACACTGAAGCTTTCTTT. This chain joins TRBV10-3 and TRBJ1-1; 11 bases are a match to TRBD1. V gave up 6 bases and J gave up 3 bases; unmatched junction bases: 3. This CDR3 comprises 14 residues. Germline CDR1 is ENHRY and CDR2 is SYGVKD.

This chain links TRBV19 with TRBJ2-7; the D gene is possibly TRBD2 (7 bases). The CDR3 has 16 residues. V was trimmed by 4 bases and J by 2 bases, leaving 18 bases between them. Germline V CDR1 and CDR2: LNHDA, SQIVND (reference sequence). The CDR3 DNA is TGTGCCAGTAGTACCCCCCGGGGGGCGTTGACCTACGAGCAGTACTTC. This gives the protein CASSTPRGALTYEQYF.

V and J are TRBV13 and TRBJ1-3; 9 bases line up with TRBD1. V dropped 5 bases and J dropped 8; count of bases not matched to a gene: 7. Germline CDR1 and CDR2: PRHDT and FYEKMQ (reference sequence). The CDR3 runs to 14 residues. In nucleotides, the CDR3 is TGTGCCAGCAGCGGGGACAGGGAGGCGGACACCATATATTTT. This sequence encodes CASSGDREADTIYF.

The chain employs TRBV7-2 and TRBJ2-1; D is possibly TRBD2 (6 bases). The CDR3 spans 14 residues. The germline V and J ends were trimmed by 0 bases and 3 bases, with 6 bases remaining between them. Germline CDR1 reads SGHTA; CDR2 reads FQGNSA. The CDR3 loop is CASSLAGGYNEQFF. For the CDR3, the DNA is TGTGCCAGCAGCTTAGCGGGGGGCTACAATGAGCAGTTCTTC.

This rearrangement joins TRBV4-2 to TRBJ2-7, with a possible D match to TRBD1 (6 bases). Germline lookup yields CDR1 LGHNA and CDR2 YNFKEQ. The CDR3 runs to 13 residues. V was pared by 5 bases and J by 2 bases, with 10 bases between. The DNA for the CDR3 is TGTGCCAGCAGCGAGACAGGTCCCTACGAGCAGTACTTC. This sequence encodes CASSETGPYEQYF.

This CDR3 is CASSEGPVSDTQYF. CDR3 DNA sequence: TGTGCCAGCAGCGAGGGTCCAGTTTCAGATACGCAGTATTTT. V gene TRBV6-1 combines with J gene TRBJ2-3, with a tentative D call TRBD2 (5 bases). Trimming left V 6 bases short and J 4 bases short, with 14 bases between. The CDR3 has 14 amino acids. Germline V gives CDR1 MNHNS, CDR2 SASEGT.

This clone was detected once. The chain employs TRBV7-3 and TRBJ2-1, with 10 bases fitting TRBD2. From germline, CDR1 is SGHTA and CDR2 FQGTGA. The CDR3 covers 15 residues. V was pared by 2 bases and J by 4 bases, with 2 bases of the junction left unmatched. CDR3 residues: CASSLGTSAYNEQFF. CDR3 bases: TGTGCCAGCAGCTTAGGGACTAGCGCGTACAATGAGCAGTTCTTC.

J is TRBJ2-4 and V is TRBV23-1, with 7 bases that match TRBD2. TRBV23-1 is labeled an ORF, and its function is uncertain. Losses at the gene ends were 11 bases for V and 8 bases for J; bases not matched to a gene: 9. CDR3 size: 12 residues. DNA of the CDR3: TGCGCCGCCCCGGGAGGTGCTGACATTCAGTACTTC. It codes for CAAPGGADIQYF.

The chain joins TRBV6-5 to TRBJ1-2; D is unresolved. Germline loops: CDR1 MNHEY, CDR2 SVGAGI. The V end lost 8 bases, the J end lost 2 bases, and 15 bases lay between the germline ends. The CDR3 has 14 residues. The CDR3 DNA reads as TGTGCCAGCCAACGAGGGCCAGCAAACTATGGCTACACCTTC. This gives the protein CASQRGPANYGYTF.

This chain uses TRBV10-3 with TRBJ2-3, with 8 bases fitting TRBD2. Germline V lookup: CDR1 ENHRY, CDR2 SYGVKD. Trimming at V came to 6 bases and at J to 3 bases, leaving 2 bases not matched to a gene. CDR3 length equals 13 residues. The CDR3 region is CAIRLAVTDTQYF. In DNA form, the CDR3 reads TGTGCCATCAGACTAGCGGTGACAGATACGCAGTATTTT.

V gene TRBV25-1 combines with J gene TRBJ2-1; the D gene is possibly TRBD2 (5 bases). Germline-derived CDR1 and CDR2 are MGHDK and SYGVNS. V lost 3 bases and J 7 bases, leaving 22 bases between the germline ends. The CDR3 length is 17 residues. CDR3 sequence: CASSEKLGRRSGNEQFF. The CDR3, as DNA: TGTGCCAGCAGTGAGAAGTTGGGCCGTAGGAGCGGAAATGAGCAGTTCTTC.

The J gene is TRBJ2-1, the V gene TRBV4-1; TRBD2 matches 11 bases. Germline lookup yields CDR1 MGHRA and CDR2 YSYEKL. There are 17 residues in the CDR3. The junction had 5 bases not matched to a gene; V was cut back by 1 base and J by 3 bases. The CDR3 spells CASSQARGLADYNEQFF. As DNA, the CDR3 is TGCGCCAGCAGCCAAGCGCGGGGACTAGCGGACTACAATGAGCAGTTCTTC.

The chain employs TRBV4-2 and TRBJ2-1, with TRBD2 identical over 13 bases. CDR1 and CDR2 from the germline V gene are LGHNA and YNFKEQ. The trim removed 4 bases at V and 9 bases at J, leaving 12 bases unmatched. The CDR3 length is 17 residues. CDR3 nucleotides: TGTGCCAGCAGCCCCTGGACTAGCGGGAGATGGGCGGGTGAGCAGTTCTTC. This sequence encodes CASSPWTSGRWAGEQFF.

The table lists this clone with a count of one. The chain couples TRBV2 to TRBJ2-6; D remains unclear. The CDR3 contains 15 residues. V lost 4 bases, J lost 0 bases, and 7 bases lay in between. CDR1 is SNHLY and CDR2 is FYNNEI in the germline V gene. CDR3 sequence: CASSVSLSGANVLTF. CDR3 DNA: TGTGCCAGCAGTGTGTCCCTCTCTGGGGCCAACGTCCTGACTTTC.

This clone was recorded a few times. Here the CDR3 DNA reads TGCGCCAGCAGCTTGGGTGAGGTCGGGACTGAAGCTTTCTTT. It encodes CASSLGEVGTEAFF. The chain carries TRBV5-1 and TRBJ1-1; D is unresolved. Trimming took off 0 bases at V and 5 bases at J, with 11 bases between the two ends. The CDR3 has 14 amino acids. Germline V gene data show CDR1 as SGHRS and CDR2 as YFSETQ.

Here the CDR3 reads CASGTGTSGSNEQFF. The DNA of the CDR3 is TGTGCTAGTGGGACCGGGACTAGCGGGAGTAATGAGCAGTTCTTC. The genes are TRBV12-5 and TRBJ2-1, with TRBD2 matching 14 bases. Germline V gene sequence: CDR1 LGHNT, CDR2 FRNRAP. CDR3 length equals 15 residues. V trimming: 6 bases; J trimming: 7 bases; junction bases outside the gene matches: 5.

The chain couples TRBV13 to TRBJ1-1, with TRBD1 identical over 8 bases. Germline CDR1 and CDR2: PRHDT and FYEKMQ (reference sequence). V gave up 5 bases and J gave up 6 bases; unmatched junction bases: 8. This CDR3 is built from 14 residues. The CDR3 sequence: CASSSTGGLAEAFF. CDR3 nucleotides: TGTGCCAGCAGCAGCACAGGGGGGCTGGCTGAAGCTTTCTTT.

In this sample, this clone turned up once. The V and J genes are TRBV5-1 and TRBJ2-7; a possible D gene is TRBD2 (5 bases). CDR3 size: 16 residues. Germline CDR1 reads SGHRS; CDR2 reads YFSETQ. V lost 0 bases and J lost 7, with 20 bases in between. CDR3 in amino acids: CASSLVDGHPWREQYF. DNA for the CDR3: TGCGCCAGCAGCTTGGTGGACGGCCACCCCTGGAGGGAGCAGTACTTC.

The V call is TRBV29-1, the J call TRBJ1-2; TRBD1 agrees at 8 bases. The CDR3 is 12 residues long. V lost 3 bases and J lost 8; bases outside the gene matches: 5. Per the germline V gene, CDR1 is SQVTM and CDR2 is ANQGSEA. DNA of the CDR3: TGCAGCGTTGACAGGGGGCTGGACGGCTACACCTTC. Protein: CSVDRGLDGYTF.

The chain couples TRBV29-1 to TRBJ2-6, with D tentatively TRBD2 (7 bases). The germline V and J ends were trimmed by 7 bases and 0 bases, with 13 bases remaining between them. This CDR3 is built from 15 residues. Germline V lookup: CDR1 SQVTM, CDR2 ANQGSEA. The DNA for the CDR3 is TGCAGCGCCTGGGGGGGCATCTCTGGGGCCAACGTCCTGACTTTC. Translated: CSAWGGISGANVLTF.

This rearrangement joins TRBV28 to TRBJ1-4; D possibly corresponds to TRBD1 (5 bases). Germline V gene sequence: CDR1 MDHEN, CDR2 SYDVKM. Between the trimmed V and J ends, which lost 2 bases and 5 bases, there was a span of 9 bases. The CDR3 runs to 14 residues. The CDR3 loop is CASSLQGPNEKLFF. CDR3 DNA sequence: TGTGCCAGCAGTTTACAGGGCCCCAATGAAAAACTGTTTTTT.